Each of the 16 T cell receptor beta chains below was sequenced from the same sample in a study of CDR3 diversity in severe acne. TCRdb re-called the PCR reads with MiXCR, one entry per CDR3 protein. The sample yields some 84,000 distinct CDR3 sequences, roughly 51% seen once. The sample taken for sequencing was blood. The receptors derive from a male donor in good health, without acne.

This clonotype was picked up many times. This rearrangement joins TRBV7-3 to TRBJ2-5; a possible D gene is TRBD2 (6 bases). Looked up from germline, CDR1 is SGHTA and CDR2 is FQGTGA. This CDR3 region has 15 residues. The V end was cut by 1 base, the J end by 0 bases, with 9 bases between. The CDR3 nucleotides are TGTGCCAGCAGCTTAAGCGGGATGTACCAAGAGACCCAGTACTTC. Residues: CASSLSGMYQETQYF.

This clonotype has ten or more counts. The chain combines TRBV7-9 with TRBJ2-7; TRBD2 is a possible D gene (5 bases). V shed 4 bases and J shed 0 bases, with 13 bases lying between them. The germline gives CDR1 SEHNR, CDR2 FQNEAQ (reference sequence). This CDR3 region has 15 residues. CDR3 region: CASSSEGSSSYEQYF. The CDR3 bases are TGTGCCAGCAGCTCTGAGGGCTCCAGCTCCTACGAGCAGTACTTC.

The chain joins TRBV6-5 to TRBJ1-4, with a possible D match to TRBD1 (6 bases). This CDR3 region has 15 residues. The ends were cut back, 6 bases at V and 7 bases at J, with 18 bases in the middle. Germline-derived CDR1 and CDR2 are MNHEY and SVGAGI. CDR3 DNA: TGTGCCAGCAGCGACAAACAGGGCGGGAGTGAAAAACTGTTTTTT. Translation gives CASSDKQGGSEKLFF.

The CDR3 spells CASTWTGLNTEAFF. CDR3 DNA sequence: TGTGCCAGCACCTGGACAGGGCTTAACACTGAAGCTTTCTTT. The chain carries TRBV7-8 and TRBJ1-1; 8 bases agree with TRBD1. The CDR3 consists of 14 residues. The germline CDR1 and CDR2 sequences are SGHVS and FQNEAQ. Trimming removed 7 bases from V and 2 bases from J; junction bases left unmatched: 6. Based on the CDR3 plus reference TRBV7-8 and TRBJ1-1, the full variable domain is GAGVSQSPRYKVAKRGQDVALRCDPISGHVSLFWYQQALGQGPEFLTYFQNEAQLDKSGLPSDRFFAERPEGSVSTLKIQRTQQEDSAVYLCASTWTGLNTEAFFGQGTRLTVV.

This clonotype has only a few counts. The chain carries TRBV7-2 and TRBJ2-2; 11 positions match TRBD2. Germline-derived CDR1 and CDR2 are SGHTA and FQGNSA. CDR3 length equals 17 residues. V lost 6 bases, J lost 5 bases, and 11 bases stayed unmatched. The CDR3 coding sequence is TGTGCCAGCAGTCCTATAGCGGGAGGGCCCAGGACCGGGGAGCTGTTTTTT. This gives the protein CASSPIAGGPRTGELFF.

Worth noting for this clonotype: At one end, the junction sequence differs from germline, possibly due to a read error. The CDR3 DNA is TGCAGTGCGAGAGCGGGACCTAACTTC. Translating gives CSARAGPNF. V is TRBV20-1 and J is TRBJ2-5; 7 bases match TRBD2. Germline V lookup: CDR1 DFQATT, CDR2 SNEGSKA (reference sequence). The CDR3 contains 9 residues.

This clonotype has at least ten counts. The chain links TRBV20-1 to TRBJ2-5, with TRBD2 identical over 9 bases. Germline CDR1 is DFQATT and CDR2 is SNEGSKA (reference sequence). This CDR3 region has 15 residues. V dropped 1 base and J dropped 5; count of bases not matched to a gene: 8. The CDR3: CSARAGSGGGETQYF. The CDR3 DNA sequence: TGCAGTGCTAGAGCCGGTAGCGGGGGAGGGGAGACCCAGTACTTC.

This chain links TRBV7-6 with TRBJ1-1; 7 bases are a match to TRBD1. Germline V gives CDR1 SGHVS, CDR2 FNYEAQ. After removal of 3 bases from V and 5 bases from J, the junction contained 12 bases not matched to a gene. CDR3 size: 16 residues. Written as DNA, the CDR3 is TGTGCCAGCAGCTTTTCAGGCGGCAGGGGGAGGACTGAAGCTTTCTTT. This encodes CASSFSGGRGRTEAFF.

This clonotype was picked up many times. The chain uses TRBV6-1 and TRBJ2-6; D may match TRBD1 or TRBD2 (5 bases each). This CDR3 region has 15 residues. Trimming shortened V by 3 bases and J by 2 bases, and 8 bases separated the two germline ends. Germline-derived CDR1 and CDR2 are MNHNS and SASEGT. The CDR3 DNA sequence: TGTGCCAGCAGTGACCAGGGAGCTGGGGCCAACGTCCTGACTTTC. It is translated as CASSDQGAGANVLTF.

As regards this clonotype: Compared with germline, one end of the junction differs, possibly owing to a read error. The chain has TRBV20-1 and TRBJ1-5; D call uncertain. This CDR3 region has 13 residues. Germline V lookup: CDR1 DFQATT, CDR2 SNEGSKA (reference sequence). CDR3 coding DNA: TGCAGTGCTGGGTCCGGGGTTAATCAGCCCCGGCATTTT. As protein: CSAGSGVNQPRHF.

This rearrangement joins TRBV10-3 to TRBJ2-5; 11 bases fit TRBD2. V gave up 6 bases and J gave up 5 bases; unmatched junction bases: 5. Germline values: CDR1 ENHRY, CDR2 SYGVKD. The length of the CDR3 is 14 residues. As DNA, the CDR3 is TGTGCCATCAGACCCTCTAGCGGGGGGGAGACCCAGTACTTC. Residues: CAIRPSSGGETQYF.

The CDR3 DNA sequence: TGTGCCACCAGTGACCAAAGGATCAACACTGAAGCTTTCTTT. Its translation: CATSDQRINTEAFF. J is TRBJ1-1 and V is TRBV24-1; D is ambiguous. Trimming stripped 4 bases from V and 2 bases from J, with 10 bases between. Germline lookup yields CDR1 KGHDR and CDR2 SFDVKD. There are 14 residues in the CDR3.

V is TRBV5-1 and J is TRBJ2-5; D remains ambiguous. Germline loops: CDR1 SGHRS, CDR2 YFSETQ. Trimming removed 0 bases at V and 5 bases at J, with 5 bases between. This CDR3 comprises 12 residues. The CDR3 loop is CASSLEWETQYF. CDR3 DNA: TGCGCCAGCAGCTTGGAGTGGGAGACCCAGTACTTC.

The chain is built from TRBV15 and TRBJ1-5, with unresolved D. Germline values: CDR1 LNHNV, CDR2 YYDKDF (reference sequence). The CDR3 totals 17 residues. V was shortened by 0 bases and J by 5 bases, with 17 bases between the two germline ends. CDR3 sequence (DNA): TGTGCCACCAGCAGAGATCGGAGGAAAGGCGTCGATCAGCCCCAGCATTTT. Protein sequence: CATSRDRRKGVDQPQHF.

This clonotype appeared many times. The V call is TRBV13, the J call TRBJ2-7; possible D gene TRBD1, 6 bases. The length of the CDR3 is 15 residues. V lost 5 bases, J lost 5 bases, and 19 bases lay in between. The germline V gene has CDR1 PRHDT and CDR2 FYEKMQ (reference sequence). CDR3 loop: CASSRHGQGRHEQYF. CDR3 coding DNA: TGTGCCAGCAGCCGTCACGGGCAGGGGCGACACGAGCAGTACTTC.

This sequence joins TRBV24-1 and TRBJ1-1, with D unresolved. This CDR3 spans 14 amino acids. CDR1 is KGHDR, CDR2 SFDVKD, per germline. Trimming left V 7 bases short and J 1 base short, with 12 bases between. DNA of the CDR3: TGTGCCACCAGAGGCGGGTGGGAGAACACTGAAGCTTTCTTT. It specifies CATRGGWENTEAFF.